This T cell receptor beta chain derives from a study of radiotherapy plus CTLA-4 blockade in lung cancer (dated by TCRdb to the late 2010s). About the study as a whole: Objective responses were observed in 18% of enrolled patients, and disease control was achieved in 31%.

This clone occurred once. Its antigen is not yet known. Base quality data are lacking; no much larger clone is found one base away. The library was made by the immunoSEQ multiplex PCR assay. Not all clones reach the TCRdb copy of this immuneACCESS table, which keeps in-frame sequences only. Checked studies attribute under half of the gap to unresolved V genes and leave the rest unexplained. Across this sample there are just over 60,000 clones, with 60% to 85% seen only once. Together, the top ten hold 4% to 5.5% of the sample. The study tested focal radiation therapy combined with CTLA-4 blockade (ipilimumab) in patients with chemo-refractory metastatic non-small-cell lung cancer. Sequences SGHVS (CDR1) and FQNEAQ (CDR2) are obtained from the germline V gene. The V end gives up 1 base and the J end 6 bases, leaving 5 bases in the junction not matched to a gene. The cysteine opens and the phenylalanine closes a CDR3 of 17 amino acids. Only the CDR3 part of the read is kept: 51 bases, read in frame from the first base.

General study outcomes and caveats: Early dynamic changes in blood T cell clones, together with increased serum interferon-beta after radiation, were reported as the strongest predictors of response. After treatment with radiotherapy and ipilimumab, TCR clones that originated in tumors expanded in peripheral blood.

The starting material was peripheral blood, obtained from a patient treated with radiotherapy plus ipilimumab. The rearrangement joined TRBV7-8 to TRBJ2-1; the junction holds 14 bases that match TRBD2. The sequence derives from a human donor with non-small cell lung cancer who had a complete response to radiotherapy plus ipilimumab. The CDR3 sequence is CASSLGRLAGGPNEQFF. The sequence in DNA is TGTGCCAGCAGCTTAGGGCGACTAGCGGGAGGGCCCAATGAGCAGTTCTTC.